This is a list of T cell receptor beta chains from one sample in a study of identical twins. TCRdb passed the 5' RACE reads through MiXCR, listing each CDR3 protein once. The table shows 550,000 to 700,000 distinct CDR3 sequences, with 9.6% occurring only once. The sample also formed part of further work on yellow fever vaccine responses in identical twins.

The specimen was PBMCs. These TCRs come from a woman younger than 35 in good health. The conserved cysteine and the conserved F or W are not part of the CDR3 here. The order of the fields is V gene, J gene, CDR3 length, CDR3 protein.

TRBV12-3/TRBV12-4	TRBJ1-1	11	ASSQTGGTEAF
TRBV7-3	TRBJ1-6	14	ASSPKYGRGNSPLH
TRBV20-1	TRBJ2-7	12	SATWDRGPYEQY
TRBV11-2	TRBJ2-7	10	ASSSMAYEQY
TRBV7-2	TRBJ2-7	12	ASSLVWGADEQY
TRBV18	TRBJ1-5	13	ASSLGQPGGQPQH
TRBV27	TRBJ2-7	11	ASRWTSGYEQY
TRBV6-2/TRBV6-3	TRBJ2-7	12	ASRTPGQGYEQY
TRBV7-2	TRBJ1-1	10	ASLMTDTEAF
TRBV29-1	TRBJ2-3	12	SVPFAGGTDTQY
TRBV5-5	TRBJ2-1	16	ASSLVGGGGASYNEQF
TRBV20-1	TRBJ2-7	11	SARGDSAYEQY
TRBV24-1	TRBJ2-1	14	ATSDLQSDSYNEQF
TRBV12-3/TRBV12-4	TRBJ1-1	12	ASSFQGVGTEAF
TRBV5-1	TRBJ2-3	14	ASSLPGLPPLDTQY
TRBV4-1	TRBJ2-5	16	ASSRPPGQSVGGETQY
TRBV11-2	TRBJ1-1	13	ASSLVPVPDTEAF
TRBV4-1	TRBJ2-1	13	ASSQDDRAHNEQF
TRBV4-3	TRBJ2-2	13	ASSLGLAVLGELF
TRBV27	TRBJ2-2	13	ASSYLAGDTGELF
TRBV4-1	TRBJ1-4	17	ASSQDPQGFGSTNEKLF
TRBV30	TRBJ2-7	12	AWTVGAGVYEQY
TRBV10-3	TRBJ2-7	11	AIGDNNSYEQY
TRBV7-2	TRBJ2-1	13	ASSRQRAQGSEQF
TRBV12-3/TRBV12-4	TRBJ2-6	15	ASSLAQGFTGANVLT
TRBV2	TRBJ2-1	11	ASSENGVNEQF
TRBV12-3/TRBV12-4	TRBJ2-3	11	ASSTSSSDTQY
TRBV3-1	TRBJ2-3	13	ASSQWGAYTDTQY
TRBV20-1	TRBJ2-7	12	RTSTGQNSYEQY
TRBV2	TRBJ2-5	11	ASTDVGQETQY
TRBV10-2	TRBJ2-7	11	ASSESTLGEQY
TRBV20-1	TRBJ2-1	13	SARDFLRGDNEQF
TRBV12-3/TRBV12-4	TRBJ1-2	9	ASMRALGYT
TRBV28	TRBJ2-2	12	ASGTTGPTGELF
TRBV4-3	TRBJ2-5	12	ASSQGQSEETQY
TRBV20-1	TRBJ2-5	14	SASGGLGYQQETQY
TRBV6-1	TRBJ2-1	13	ASSQTGPSYNEQF
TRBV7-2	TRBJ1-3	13	ASRPTGSSGNTIY
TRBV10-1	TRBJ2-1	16	ASSAGLAGGPRGNEQF
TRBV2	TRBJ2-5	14	ASSERSGGAQETQY
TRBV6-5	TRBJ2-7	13	ASSYSKGATYEQY
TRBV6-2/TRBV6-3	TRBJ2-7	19	ASRPRDLERGGGLPSKEQY
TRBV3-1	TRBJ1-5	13	ASSLTGGSGQPQH
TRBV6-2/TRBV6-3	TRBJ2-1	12	ASRRGEAYNEQF
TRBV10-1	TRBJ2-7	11	ASSAGYTYEQY
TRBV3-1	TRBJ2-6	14	ASSRTRGSGANVLT
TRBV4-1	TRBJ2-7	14	ASSQDDASRIYEQY
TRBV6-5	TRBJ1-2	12	ASSYSGEDYGYT
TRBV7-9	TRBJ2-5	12	ASSFDGGTETQY
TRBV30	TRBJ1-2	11	AWSVQRGLGYT
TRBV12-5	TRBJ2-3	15	ASGLFTSGRATDTQY